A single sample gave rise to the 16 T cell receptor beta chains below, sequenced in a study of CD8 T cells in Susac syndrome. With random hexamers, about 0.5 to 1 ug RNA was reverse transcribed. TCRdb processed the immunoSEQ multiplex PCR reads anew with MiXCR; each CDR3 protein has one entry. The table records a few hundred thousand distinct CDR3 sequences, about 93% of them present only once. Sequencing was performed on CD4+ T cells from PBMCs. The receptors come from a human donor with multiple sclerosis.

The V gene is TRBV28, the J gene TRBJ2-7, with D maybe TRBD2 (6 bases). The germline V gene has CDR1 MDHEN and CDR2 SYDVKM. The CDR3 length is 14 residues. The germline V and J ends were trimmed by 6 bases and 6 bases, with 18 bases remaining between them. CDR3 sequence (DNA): TGTGCCAGCAGGCTCGTGGGAGGAAGCGGCGAGCAGTACTTC. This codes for CASRLVGGSGEQYF.

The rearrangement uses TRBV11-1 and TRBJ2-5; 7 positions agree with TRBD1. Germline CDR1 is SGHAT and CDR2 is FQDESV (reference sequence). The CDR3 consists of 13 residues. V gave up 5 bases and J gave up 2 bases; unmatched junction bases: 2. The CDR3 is CASSRDRQETQYF. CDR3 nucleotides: TGTGCCAGCAGCCGGGACAGACAAGAGACCCAGTACTTC.

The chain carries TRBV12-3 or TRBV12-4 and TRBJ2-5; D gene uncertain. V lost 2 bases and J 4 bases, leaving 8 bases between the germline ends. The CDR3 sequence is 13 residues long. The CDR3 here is CASSLSQRETQYF. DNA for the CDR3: TGTGCCAGCAGTTTATCGCAGAGAGAGACCCAGTACTTC.

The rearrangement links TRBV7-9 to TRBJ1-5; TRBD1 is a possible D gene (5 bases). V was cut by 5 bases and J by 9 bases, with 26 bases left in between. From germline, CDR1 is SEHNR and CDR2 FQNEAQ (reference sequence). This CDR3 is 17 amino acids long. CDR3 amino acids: CASSPSGLQGFLWPQHF. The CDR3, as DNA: TGTGCCAGCAGCCCGTCGGGGCTCCAGGGCTTCTTGTGGCCCCAGCATTTT.

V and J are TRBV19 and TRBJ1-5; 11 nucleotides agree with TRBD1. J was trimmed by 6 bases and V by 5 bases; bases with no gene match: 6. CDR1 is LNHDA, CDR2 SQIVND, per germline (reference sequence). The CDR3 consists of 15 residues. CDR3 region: CASSSGTGGRQPQHF. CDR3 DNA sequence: TGTGCCAGTAGTTCCGGGACAGGGGGTCGTCAGCCCCAGCATTTT.

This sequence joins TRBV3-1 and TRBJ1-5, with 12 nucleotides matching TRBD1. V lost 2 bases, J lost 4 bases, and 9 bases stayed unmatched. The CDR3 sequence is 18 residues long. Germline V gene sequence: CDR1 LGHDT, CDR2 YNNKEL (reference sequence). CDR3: CASSQHPGQGARNQPQHF. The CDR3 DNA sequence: TGTGCCAGCAGCCAACATCCGGGACAGGGGGCGCGTAATCAGCCCCAGCATTTT. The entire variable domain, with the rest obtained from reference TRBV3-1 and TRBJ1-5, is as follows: DTAVSQTPKYLVTQMGNDKSIKCEQNLGHDTMYWYKQDSKKFLKIMFSYNNKELIINETVPNRFSPKSPDKAHLNLHINSLELGDSAVYFCASSQHPGQGARNQPQHFGDGTRLSIL.

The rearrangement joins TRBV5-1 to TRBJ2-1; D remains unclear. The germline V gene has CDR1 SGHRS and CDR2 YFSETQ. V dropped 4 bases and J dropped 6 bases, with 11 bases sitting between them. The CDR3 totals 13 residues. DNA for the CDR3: TGCGCCAGCAGCCTCTCGATCGGCAATGAGCAGTTCTTC. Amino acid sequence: CASSLSIGNEQFF.

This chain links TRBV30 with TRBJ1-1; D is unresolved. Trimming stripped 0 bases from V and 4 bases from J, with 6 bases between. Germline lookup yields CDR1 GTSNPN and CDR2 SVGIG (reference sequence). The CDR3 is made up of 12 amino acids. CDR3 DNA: TGTGCCTGGAGTGTAGGAGGCACTGAAGCTTTCTTT. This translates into CAWSVGGTEAFF.

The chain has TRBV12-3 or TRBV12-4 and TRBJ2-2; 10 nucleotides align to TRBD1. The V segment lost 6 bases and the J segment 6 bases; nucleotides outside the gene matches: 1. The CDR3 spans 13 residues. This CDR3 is CASRGQGSGELFF. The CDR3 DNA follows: TGTGCCAGCAGGGGACAGGGGTCCGGGGAGCTGTTTTTT.

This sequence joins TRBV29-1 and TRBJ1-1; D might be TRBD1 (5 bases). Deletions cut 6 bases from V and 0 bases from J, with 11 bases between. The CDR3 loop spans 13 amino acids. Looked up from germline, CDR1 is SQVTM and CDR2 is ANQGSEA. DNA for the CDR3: TGCAGCGTGGCGCCGGGGGTGAACACTGAAGCTTTCTTT. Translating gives CSVAPGVNTEAFF.

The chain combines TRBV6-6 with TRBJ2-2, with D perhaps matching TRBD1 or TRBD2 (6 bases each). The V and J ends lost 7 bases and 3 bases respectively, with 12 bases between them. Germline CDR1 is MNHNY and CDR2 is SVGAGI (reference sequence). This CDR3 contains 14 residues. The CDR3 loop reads CASNGGKDTGELFF. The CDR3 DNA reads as TGTGCCAGCAACGGGGGCAAAGACACCGGGGAGCTGTTTTTT.

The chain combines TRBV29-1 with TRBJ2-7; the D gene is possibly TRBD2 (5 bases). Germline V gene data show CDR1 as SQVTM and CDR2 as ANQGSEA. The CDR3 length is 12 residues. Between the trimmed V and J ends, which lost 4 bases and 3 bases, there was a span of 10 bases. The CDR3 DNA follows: TGCAGCGTTGTCGACTACCTCTACGAGCAGTACGTC. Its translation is CSVVDYLYEQYV.

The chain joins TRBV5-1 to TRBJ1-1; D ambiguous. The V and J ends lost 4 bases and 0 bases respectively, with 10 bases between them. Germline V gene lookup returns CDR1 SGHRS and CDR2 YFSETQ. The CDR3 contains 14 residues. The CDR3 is CASSQGSLNTEAFF. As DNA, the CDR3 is TGCGCCAGCAGCCAAGGCAGTTTGAACACTGAAGCTTTCTTT.

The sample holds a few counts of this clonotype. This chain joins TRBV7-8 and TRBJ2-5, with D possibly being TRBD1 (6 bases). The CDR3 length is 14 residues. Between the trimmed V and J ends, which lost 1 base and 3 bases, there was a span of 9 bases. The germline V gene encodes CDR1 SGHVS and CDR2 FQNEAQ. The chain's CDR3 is CASSLGTAKETQYF. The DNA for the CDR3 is TGTGCCAGCAGCTTAGGGACAGCCAAAGAGACCCAGTACTTC.

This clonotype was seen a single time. The CDR3 bases are TGTGCCAGCAGCCAAATGCCGGGACAGGGTCTGTATTTT. Residues: CASSQMPGQGLYF. This rearrangement joins TRBV4-2 to TRBJ2-3; 9 bases align to TRBD1. The germline V gene encodes CDR1 LGHNA and CDR2 YNFKEQ. V lost 2 bases, J lost 14 bases, and 8 bases stayed unmatched. The CDR3 has 13 residues.

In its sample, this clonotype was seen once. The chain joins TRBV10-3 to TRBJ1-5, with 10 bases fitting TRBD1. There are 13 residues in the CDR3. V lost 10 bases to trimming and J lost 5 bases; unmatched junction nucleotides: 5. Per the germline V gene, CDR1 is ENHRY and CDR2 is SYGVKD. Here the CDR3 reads CATTGTGDQPQHF. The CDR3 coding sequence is TGTGCCACCACCGGGACAGGGGATCAGCCCCAGCATTTT.